One sample yielded the 31 T cell receptor beta chains listed below, sequenced in a study of cytomegalovirus exposure and HLA in healthy donors. PCR amplification relied on 60 Vbeta primers (plus 13 Jbeta primers). Clones were sequenced by immunoSEQ multiplex PCR, and TCRdb holds only the in-frame ones, with some missing. The sample consists of around 160,000 clones, around 77% of them appearing once. Sequenced sample: PBMCs. All receptors derive from a middle-aged woman in good health and CMV-seropositive.

The chain is built from TRBV6-4 and TRBJ2-6, with TRBD1 matching 12 bases. V shed 0 bases, J shed 2 bases, and the junction held 2 bases outside the gene matches. The CDR3 is 18 amino acids. The germline CDR1 and CDR2 sequences are MRHNA and SNTAGT. CDR3: CASSDSGTGGPGANVLTF. CDR3 DNA sequence: TGTGCCAGCAGTGACTCAGGGACAGGGGGCCCTGGGGCCAACGTCCTGACTTTC.

This rearrangement joins TRBV5-1 to TRBJ2-5; 12 bases match TRBD2. Germline assignment: CDR1 SGHRS and CDR2 YFSETQ. The CDR3 has 19 residues. J was trimmed by 2 bases and V by 3 bases; bases with no gene match: 14. CDR3 bases: TGCGCCAGCAGCTCGAACCCCGGAGGACTAGCGGGGAAACAAGAGACCCAGTACTTC. Amino acid sequence: CASSSNPGGLAGKQETQYF.

The chain joins TRBV9 to TRBJ2-1; D unclear. CDR3 length equals 16 residues. Trimming cost V 1 base and J 0 bases, with 11 bases left between them. CDR1 is SGDLS, CDR2 YYNGEE, per germline. Written as DNA, the CDR3 is TGTGCCAGCAGCGTATCCAGATCTAGCTCCTACAATGAGCAGTTCTTC. Translated, it gives CASSVSRSSSYNEQFF.

CDR3 in amino acids: CASSVASAGGALDEQFF. CDR3 coding DNA: TGTGCCAGCAGCGTAGCGTCCGCGGGGGGGGCCTTGGATGAGCAGTTCTTC. This chain links TRBV9 with TRBJ2-1; 9 nucleotides line up with TRBD2. The CDR3 spans 17 residues. Germline-derived CDR1 and CDR2 are SGDLS and YYNGEE. V trimming: 0 bases; J trimming: 8 bases; junction bases outside the gene matches: 12.

V and J are TRBV2 and TRBJ1-4; TRBD1 matches at 8 bases. CDR1 is SNHLY, CDR2 FYNNEI, per germline. After removal of 2 bases from V and 8 bases from J, the junction contained 7 bases not matched to a gene. The CDR3 covers 15 residues. The DNA for the CDR3 is TGTGCCAGCAGTGAAAGACAGGGGAGTGGGGAAAAACTGTTTTTT. Residues: CASSERQGSGEKLFF.

The chain has TRBV19 and TRBJ1-5, with a tentative D call TRBD1 (5 bases). Trimming removed 5 bases at V and 5 bases at J, with 10 bases between. The CDR3 length is 13 residues. Germline V gene sequence: CDR1 LNHDA, CDR2 SQIVND (reference sequence). CDR3 sequence: CASSGSGDQPQHF. The CDR3 nucleotides are TGTGCCAGTAGTGGGTCGGGGGATCAGCCCCAGCATTTT.

The chain combines TRBV6-1 with TRBJ2-3, with D possibly being TRBD2 (5 bases). From germline, CDR1 is MNHNS and CDR2 SASEGT. This CDR3 is built from 16 residues. Between the trimmed V and J ends, which lost 0 bases and 4 bases, there was a span of 14 bases. The CDR3 sequence is CASSEAGELNADTQYF. The CDR3 DNA reads TGTGCCAGCAGTGAAGCGGGAGAACTTAACGCAGATACGCAGTATTTT.

This clone turned up a few times. The gene calls are TRBV5-1 and TRBJ2-1; TRBD2 agrees at 9 bases. Germline trimming cut 2 bases from V and 1 base from J; bases unmatched to any gene: 4. The germline V gene has CDR1 SGHRS and CDR2 YFSETQ. CDR3 length equals 16 residues. The CDR3 sequence: CASSFTSGLSYNEQFF. CDR3 in DNA: TGCGCCAGCAGCTTCACTAGCGGGCTTTCCTACAATGAGCAGTTCTTC.

This chain connects TRBV6-1 to TRBJ2-3, with a tentative D call TRBD1 (6 bases). The V gene lost 6 bases and the J gene lost 2 bases, with 15 bases spanning the gap. The germline V gene has CDR1 MNHNS and CDR2 SASEGT. This CDR3 region has 15 residues. The CDR3 loop is CASSPTGIPTDTQYF. The CDR3 DNA reads as TGTGCCAGCAGCCCAACAGGGATCCCCACAGATACGCAGTATTTT.

V and J are TRBV7-9 and TRBJ2-7; TRBD2 aligns across 13 bases. J gave up 9 bases and V 7 bases, and 9 bases lay outside the gene matches. Germline V gene sequence: CDR1 SEHNR, CDR2 FQNEAQ (reference sequence). The CDR3 has 14 amino acids. As DNA, the CDR3 is TGTGCCAGCACCGGGACTAGCGGGGTGGTTGGGCAGTACTTC. It codes for CASTGTSGVVGQYF.

The rearrangement uses TRBV5-1 and TRBJ1-2, with TRBD1 as a possible D gene (5 bases). Germline lookup yields CDR1 SGHRS and CDR2 YFSETQ. CDR3 length equals 12 residues. V was clipped by 6 bases and J by 2 bases, with 8 bases between them. This CDR3 reads CASTAGNYGYTF. CDR3 sequence (DNA): TGCGCCAGCACGGCAGGGAACTATGGCTACACCTTC.

The rearrangement links TRBV7-2 to TRBJ2-2; TRBD2 agrees at 9 bases. From germline, CDR1 is SGHTA and CDR2 FQGNSA. CDR3 size: 17 residues. The V and J ends lost 1 base and 0 bases, in that order; junction bases with no gene match: 3. This chain's CDR3 is CASSLVAGVSNTGELFF. The CDR3 region has the DNA TGTGCCAGCAGCTTAGTAGCGGGGGTTTCGAACACCGGGGAGCTGTTTTTT.

In this sample, this clone turned up once. The chain employs TRBV28 and TRBJ2-1, with TRBD2 identical over 8 bases. CDR1 is MDHEN and CDR2 is SYDVKM in the germline V gene. The CDR3 runs 17 residues. The trim removed 6 bases at V and 0 bases at J, leaving 10 bases unmatched. In DNA, the CDR3 is TGTGCCAGCAGCTCGAGTAGCGGGGCGTACTCCTACAATGAGCAGTTCTTC. Translating gives CASSSSSGAYSYNEQFF.

As to this clone: At the DNA level, this CDR3 is encoded by other sequences in the same sample as well. The V and J genes are TRBV4-2 and TRBJ2-7; unclear D gene. Trimming stripped 7 bases from V and 3 bases from J, with 16 bases between. The CDR3 is 14 residues long. Germline-derived CDR1 and CDR2 are LGHNA and YNFKEQ. CDR3 sequence: CASTAEPLSYEQYF. Here the CDR3 DNA reads TGTGCCAGCACCGCGGAGCCGCTAAGCTACGAGCAGTACTTC.

The chain has TRBV29-1 and TRBJ2-5; 8 positions agree with TRBD2. Germline lookup yields CDR1 SQVTM and CDR2 ANQGSEA. The CDR3 is made up of 15 amino acids. Germline trimming cut 4 bases from V and 2 bases from J; bases unmatched to any gene: 9. CDR3 in DNA: TGCAGCGTTGCCGCCAGCGGGGGCCAGCAAGAGACCCAGTACTTC. It is translated as CSVAASGGQQETQYF. The whole variable domain, filled in from reference TRBV29-1 and TRBJ2-5, reads SAVISQKPSRDICQRGTSLTIQCQVDSQVTMMFWYRQQPGQSLTLIATANQGSEATYESGFVIDKFPISRPNLTFSTLTVSNMSPEDSSIYLCSVAASGGQQETQYFGPGTRLLVL.

This clone was detected only once. The rearrangement uses TRBV6-5 and TRBJ2-7; D gene ambiguous. This CDR3 comprises 12 residues. V lost 6 bases, J lost 5 bases, and 11 bases lay in between. Looked up from germline, CDR1 is MNHEY and CDR2 is SVGAGI. DNA for the CDR3: TGTGCCAGCAGCGCGTATTTGGACGAGCAGTACTTC. Protein product: CASSAYLDEQYF.

The V and J genes are TRBV6-1 and TRBJ1-1; 7 nucleotides match TRBD1. Germline assignment: CDR1 MNHNS and CDR2 SASEGT. CDR3 length equals 14 residues. V lost 6 bases and J lost 6; bases outside the gene matches: 10. The CDR3 spells CASSLQGLAAEAFF. The CDR3 DNA follows: TGTGCCAGCAGCTTACAGGGGTTGGCGGCTGAAGCTTTCTTT.

The chain couples TRBV4-1 to TRBJ1-3, with TRBD1 matching over 9 bases. After removal of 4 bases from V and 0 bases from J, the junction contained 7 bases not matched to a gene. From germline, CDR1 is MGHRA and CDR2 YSYEKL. The CDR3 covers 17 residues. CDR3 protein: CASSRGGTGSSGNTIYF. CDR3 in DNA: TGCGCCAGCAGCCGGGGAGGGACAGGGAGCTCTGGAAACACCATATATTTT.

This clone has just one count. The V call is TRBV18, the J call TRBJ2-1; tentative D call: TRBD1 (7 bases). The CDR3 runs 16 residues. Trimming pared 3 bases from V and 7 bases from J, leaving 19 bases between. The germline V gene has CDR1 KGHSH and CDR2 LQKENI. CDR3 nucleotides: TGTGCCAGCTCACCCCCAGGAGGGGGCCAGGGGAATGAGCAGTTCTTC. Amino acids: CASSPPGGGQGNEQFF. Together with reference TRBV18 and TRBJ2-1, the CDR3 gives the full variable domain: NAGVMQNPRHLVRRRGQEARLRCSPMKGHSHVYWYRQLPEEGLKFMVYLQKENIIDESGMPKERFSAEFPKEGPSILRIQQVVRGDSAAYFCASSPPGGGQGNEQFFGPGTRLTVL.

V and J are TRBV12-5 and TRBJ1-3; 8 bases fit TRBD1. The junction had 6 bases not matched to a gene; V was cut back by 5 bases and J by 3 bases. In germline, CDR1 is LGHNT, CDR2 FRNRAP. The length of the CDR3 is 15 residues. CDR3 nucleotide sequence: TGTGCTAGTGGTACAGGACAGGGTTTTGGAAACACCATATATTTT. This gives the protein CASGTGQGFGNTIYF. Drawing the rest from reference TRBV12-5 and TRBJ1-3, the complete variable domain is DARVTQTPRHKVTEMGQEVTMRCQPILGHNTVFWYRQTMMQGLELLAYFRNRAPLDDSGMPKDRFSAEMPDATLATLKIQPSEPRDSAVYFCASGTGQGFGNTIYFGEGSWLTVV.

This clone was detected only a few times. The chain joins TRBV2 to TRBJ2-7, with D possibly being TRBD1 (6 bases). V lost 7 bases and J lost 0, with 16 bases in between. The germline V gene has CDR1 SNHLY and CDR2 FYNNEI. This CDR3 is built from 15 residues. The CDR3 DNA sequence: TGTGCCAGCATTCATACAGGGACAAGCTCCTACGAGCAGTACTTC. This gives the protein CASIHTGTSSYEQYF.

This chain links TRBV14 with TRBJ2-7; D might be TRBD1 (5 bases). Germline values: CDR1 SGHDN, CDR2 FVKESK. V was pared by 1 base and J by 2 bases, with 15 bases between. The CDR3 contains 16 residues. The CDR3, as DNA: TGTGCCAGCAGCCAAGTTGGGCAGGGCCTTACCTACGAGCAGTACTTC. Its translation: CASSQVGQGLTYEQYF.

The chain recombines TRBV11-2 with TRBJ1-2; 7 bases are a match to TRBD1. The junction had 5 bases not matched to a gene; V was cut back by 1 base and J by 6 bases. Germline V gene lookup returns CDR1 SGHAT and CDR2 FQNNGV. There are 14 residues in the CDR3. The CDR3 region is CASSLGQGLDGYTF. CDR3 bases: TGTGCCAGCAGCTTAGGACAGGGATTAGATGGCTACACCTTC. The full variable domain, rest sourced from reference TRBV11-2 and TRBJ1-2, is EAGVAQSPRYKIIEKRQSVAFWCNPISGHATLYWYQQILGQGPKLLIQFQNNGVVDDSQLPKDRFSAERLKGVDSTLKIQPAKLEDSAVYLCASSLGQGLDGYTFGSGTRLTVV.

The chain couples TRBV6-5 to TRBJ2-7, with D maybe TRBD2 (6 bases). With 0 bases removed from V and 2 bases from J, the gap between germline ends came to 11 bases. Germline V CDR1 and CDR2: MNHEY, SVGAGI. The CDR3 has 15 residues. The CDR3 DNA follows: TGTGCCAGCAGTTACTCTTACTCGGGGGCCTACGAGCAGTACTTC. Protein: CASSYSYSGAYEQYF.

Concerning this clone: One junction end does not reproduce the germline sequence, and a read error may be involved. This sequence joins TRBV6-1 and TRBJ2-5, with TRBD1 identical over 10 bases. This CDR3 region has 14 residues. CDR1 is MNHNS, CDR2 SASEGT, per germline. In DNA form, the CDR3 reads TGTGCCAGCAGAGAAGACAGGGGGCTGGGGACCCAGTACTTC. This sequence encodes CASREDRGLGTQYF.

This chain joins TRBV6-1 and TRBJ2-5; 7 nucleotides agree with TRBD2. Trimming at V came to 5 bases and at J to 3 bases, leaving 3 bases not matched to a gene. The CDR3 has 13 amino acids. The germline CDR1 and CDR2 sequences are MNHNS and SASEGT. CDR3: CASSYGGEETQYF. The CDR3 region has the DNA TGTGCCAGCAGTTATGGGGGGGAAGAGACCCAGTACTTC.

This clone was counted a few times. The rearrangement links TRBV19 to TRBJ1-4, with a weak D call TRBD1 (5 bases). The CDR3 spans 16 residues. Trimming removed 6 bases from V and 8 bases from J, with 22 bases in between. Germline V lookup: CDR1 LNHDA, CDR2 SQIVND (reference sequence). CDR3 DNA: TGTGCCAGTAGGAAAGACTCAACCCAGGGTGCCGAAAAACTGTTTTTT. It yields the protein CASRKDSTQGAEKLFF.

V gene TRBV6-5 combines with J gene TRBJ2-7; 7 positions match TRBD1. V shed 2 bases, J shed 3 bases, and the junction held 4 bases outside the gene matches. The CDR3 sequence is 14 residues long. The germline V gene has CDR1 MNHEY and CDR2 SVGAGI. The CDR3 reads CASSYDRVNYEQYF. The CDR3 DNA is TGTGCCAGCAGTTACGACAGGGTAAACTACGAGCAGTACTTC.

V is TRBV4-1 and J is TRBJ1-2; the D gene is possibly TRBD1 (6 bases). Trimming cost V 8 bases and J 7 bases, with 20 bases left between them. The germline V gene encodes CDR1 MGHRA and CDR2 YSYEKL. There are 14 residues in the CDR3. CDR3 sequence: CASQQVGGLGGYTF. DNA for the CDR3: TGCGCCAGCCAGCAAGTAGGGGGATTGGGTGGCTACACCTTC.

This clone appeared once. This chain links TRBV28 with TRBJ1-3; a possible D gene is TRBD1 (5 bases). Germline V lookup: CDR1 MDHEN, CDR2 SYDVKM. The V end lost 3 bases, the J end lost 10 bases, and 13 bases lay between the germline ends. The CDR3 is 13 residues long. The CDR3 sequence is CASSFDQGGTIYF. CDR3 nucleotides: TGTGCCAGCAGTTTCGATCAGGGAGGAACCATATATTTT. Together with reference TRBV28 and TRBJ1-3, the CDR3 gives the full variable domain: DVKVTQSSRYLVKRTGEKVFLECVQDMDHENMFWYRQDPGLGLRLIYFSYDVKMKEKGDIPEGYSVSREKKERFSLILESASTNQTSMYLCASSFDQGGTIYFGEGSWLTVV.

This chain links TRBV4-2 with TRBJ2-6; no firm D call. V was cut by 7 bases and J by 0 bases, with 13 bases left in between. This CDR3 comprises 16 residues. Germline V gene data show CDR1 as LGHNA and CDR2 as YNFKEQ. The CDR3 DNA sequence: TGTGCCAGCACCCTCCTAGGCGTCTCTGGGGCCAACGTCCTGACTTTC. Amino acid sequence: CASTLLGVSGANVLTF.